This is a list of T cell receptor beta chains from one sample in a study of T-cell reconstitution after alpha-beta-depleted transplantation in children. MiXCR was run by TCRdb on the PCR reads, yielding one entry per CDR3 protein. Of hundreds of thousands of distinct CDR3 sequences listed, approximately 15% are singletons. The material sequenced was PBMCs, mostly from graft donor cells, taken 360 days after TCRalphabeta/CD19-depleted stem cell transplant. The origin of the receptors is a male patient aged 2 to 9 who had a stem cell transplant for acute lymphoblastic leukemia, so the T cells may come from the graft donor. Each CDR3 is given with its conserved first and last residue. Each record gives: CDR3 protein, CDR3 DNA, V gene, J gene, D gene, clone size. A D gene is named only where the DNA matches it firmly. Some rows have no size entry. The others give once, few or many, or a class for an expanded clone.

CDR3 protein: CASSWAGGANTGELFF
CDR3 DNA: TGTGCCAGCAGTTGGGCAGGGGGCGCGAACACCGGGGAGCTGTTTTTT
V gene: TRBV12-3/TRBV12-4
J gene: TRBJ2-2
D gene: TRBD1
clone size: few

CDR3 protein: CASSLVGGKTEAFF
CDR3 DNA: TGCGCCAGCAGCTTGGTGGGGGGGAAAACTGAAGCTTTCTTT
V gene: TRBV5-1
J gene: TRBJ1-1
D gene: -
clone size: medium-sized

CDR3 protein: CASSQDSTSGAGAYEQYF
CDR3 DNA: TGTGCCAGCAGCCAAGATAGTACTAGCGGGGCCGGGGCCTACGAGCAGTACTTC
V gene: TRBV3-1
J gene: TRBJ2-7
D gene: TRBD2
clone size: few

CDR3 protein: CSLGEGAKTEAFF
CDR3 DNA: TGCAGCCTAGGGGAGGGGGCGAAGACTGAAGCTTTCTTT
V gene: TRBV29-1
J gene: TRBJ1-1
D gene: TRBD1
clone size: -

CDR3 protein: CASSSLPGLASEQYF
CDR3 DNA: TGTGCCAGCAGTTCCTTACCGGGACTAGCGTCCGAGCAGTACTTC
V gene: TRBV27
J gene: TRBJ2-7
D gene: TRBD2
clone size: -

CDR3 protein: CASSQDHPGQGNIQYF
CDR3 DNA: TGCGCCAGCAGCCAAGATCATCCGGGACAGGGAAACATTCAGTACTTC
V gene: TRBV4-3
J gene: TRBJ2-4
D gene: TRBD1
clone size: -

CDR3 protein: CASSRDSSYEQYF
CDR3 DNA: TGTGCCAGCAGCCGGGACAGCTCCTACGAGCAGTACTTC
V gene: TRBV12-3/TRBV12-4
J gene: TRBJ2-7
D gene: TRBD1
clone size: many

CDR3 protein: CSASLAGGSTDTQYF
CDR3 DNA: TGCAGTGCCAGCCTGGCGGGGGGTTCCACAGATACGCAGTATTTT
V gene: TRBV20-1
J gene: TRBJ2-3
D gene: TRBD2
clone size: few

CDR3 protein: CASSSPGQGINGQYF
CDR3 DNA: TGTGCCAGCAGCTCTCCGGGACAGGGGATAAATGGGCAGTACTTC
V gene: TRBV11-2
J gene: TRBJ2-7
D gene: TRBD1
clone size: -

CDR3 protein: CASSSSELAKNIQYF
CDR3 DNA: TGTGCCAGCAGCTCTTCCGAATTAGCCAAAAACATTCAGTACTTC
V gene: TRBV6-1
J gene: TRBJ2-4
D gene: -
clone size: -

CDR3 protein: CASSGSGTGGETQYF
CDR3 DNA: TGCGCCAGCAGCGGATCCGGGACAGGGGGAGAGACCCAGTACTTC
V gene: TRBV5-1
J gene: TRBJ2-5
D gene: TRBD1
clone size: few

CDR3 protein: CASRLRREEGYTF
CDR3 DNA: TGTGCCAGCCGCCTCCGGAGGGAGGAAGGCTACACCTTC
V gene: TRBV6-6
J gene: TRBJ1-2
D gene: -
clone size: few

CDR3 protein: CASSPGTGAEAFF
CDR3 DNA: TGCGCCAGCAGCCCGGGGACAGGGGCTGAAGCTTTCTTT
V gene: TRBV5-1
J gene: TRBJ1-1
D gene: TRBD1
clone size: -

CDR3 protein: CASSLAGQGTDTQYF
CDR3 DNA: TGTGCCAGCAGTTTAGCGGGACAGGGCACAGATACGCAGTATTTT
V gene: TRBV12-3/TRBV12-4
J gene: TRBJ2-3
D gene: TRBD1
clone size: -

CDR3 protein: CASRGNPRTGGFNDEQYF
CDR3 DNA: TGTGCCAGCAGAGGAAACCCGCGGACAGGGGGCTTTAACGACGAGCAGTACTTC
V gene: TRBV28
J gene: TRBJ2-7
D gene: TRBD1
clone size: -

CDR3 protein: CASSPSGDTQYF
CDR3 DNA: TGTGCCAGCTCGCCGAGTGGAGATACGCAGTATTTT
V gene: TRBV7-2
J gene: TRBJ2-3
D gene: -
clone size: -

CDR3 protein: CAASRVVEETQYF
CDR3 DNA: TGTGCCGCGAGCAGGGTCGTGGAAGAGACCCAGTACTTC
V gene: TRBV7-2
J gene: TRBJ2-5
D gene: -
clone size: -

CDR3 protein: CASSFLGGDSYNEQFF
CDR3 DNA: TGTGCCAGCAGTTTCCTCGGCGGTGACTCCTACAATGAGCAGTTCTTC
V gene: TRBV28
J gene: TRBJ2-1
D gene: -
clone size: -

CDR3 protein: CSAASGTDNQPQHF
CDR3 DNA: TGCAGTGCAGCATCCGGGACAGACAATCAGCCCCAGCATTTT
V gene: TRBV20-1
J gene: TRBJ1-5
D gene: TRBD1
clone size: few

CDR3 protein: CAISRDRVDYGYTF
CDR3 DNA: TGTGCCATCAGTCGGGACAGGGTGGACTATGGCTACACCTTC
V gene: TRBV10-3
J gene: TRBJ1-2
D gene: TRBD1
clone size: -

CDR3 protein: CASSLTWGRQGADYEQYF
CDR3 DNA: TGTGCCAGCAGCTTAACTTGGGGCCGACAGGGGGCGGATTACGAGCAGTACTTC
V gene: TRBV11-2
J gene: TRBJ2-7
D gene: TRBD1
clone size: few

CDR3 protein: CASSRQGAADTQYF
CDR3 DNA: TGTGCCAGCAGTCGACAGGGGGCGGCTGATACGCAGTATTTT
V gene: TRBV6-1
J gene: TRBJ2-3
D gene: TRBD1
clone size: many

CDR3 protein: CASSLGLVSYGYTF
CDR3 DNA: TGTGCCAGCAGCTTAGGTCTGGTCTCCTATGGCTACACCTTC
V gene: TRBV7-2
J gene: TRBJ1-2
D gene: -
clone size: -

CDR3 protein: CASSLAGFDEQFF
CDR3 DNA: TGTGCCAGCAGCCTAGCGGGTTTCGATGAGCAGTTCTTC
V gene: TRBV7-2
J gene: TRBJ2-1
D gene: TRBD2
clone size: few

CDR3 protein: CSARSWGYNYEQYF
CDR3 DNA: TGCAGTGCTAGAAGCTGGGGCTACAATTACGAGCAGTACTTC
V gene: TRBV20-1
J gene: TRBJ2-7
D gene: -
clone size: few

CDR3 protein: CASSYIDDKANEKLFF
CDR3 DNA: TGTGCCAGCAGCTACATCGATGACAAGGCTAATGAAAAACTGTTTTTT
V gene: TRBV27
J gene: TRBJ1-4
D gene: -
clone size: few

CDR3 protein: CASSLTQGSYEQYF
CDR3 DNA: TGTGCCAGCAGTTTAACACAGGGTTCCTACGAGCAGTACTTC
V gene: TRBV12-3/TRBV12-4
J gene: TRBJ2-7
D gene: -
clone size: -

CDR3 protein: CASSPQGAGDTGELFF
CDR3 DNA: TGTGCCAGCAGTCCACAGGGGGCCGGTGACACCGGGGAGCTGTTTTTT
V gene: TRBV12-3/TRBV12-4
J gene: TRBJ2-2
D gene: TRBD1
clone size: -